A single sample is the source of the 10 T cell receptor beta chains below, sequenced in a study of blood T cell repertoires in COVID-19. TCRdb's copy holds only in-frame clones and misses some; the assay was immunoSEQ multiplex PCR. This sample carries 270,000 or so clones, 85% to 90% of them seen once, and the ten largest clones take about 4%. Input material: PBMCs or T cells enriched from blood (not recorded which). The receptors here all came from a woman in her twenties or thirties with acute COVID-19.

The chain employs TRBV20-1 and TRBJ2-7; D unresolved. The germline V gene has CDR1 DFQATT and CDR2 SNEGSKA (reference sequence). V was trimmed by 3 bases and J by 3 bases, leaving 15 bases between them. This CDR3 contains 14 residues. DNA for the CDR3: TGCAGTGCTAGTGATCAGGATCCCTTCTACGAGCAGTACTTC. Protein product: CSASDQDPFYEQYF.

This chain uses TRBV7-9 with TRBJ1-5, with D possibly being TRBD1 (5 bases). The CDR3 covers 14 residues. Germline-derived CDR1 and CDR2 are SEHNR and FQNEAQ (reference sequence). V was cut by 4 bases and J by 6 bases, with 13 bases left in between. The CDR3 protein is CASSSSKGAQPQHF. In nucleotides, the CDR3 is TGTGCCAGCAGCTCCTCAAAAGGGGCTCAGCCCCAGCATTTT.

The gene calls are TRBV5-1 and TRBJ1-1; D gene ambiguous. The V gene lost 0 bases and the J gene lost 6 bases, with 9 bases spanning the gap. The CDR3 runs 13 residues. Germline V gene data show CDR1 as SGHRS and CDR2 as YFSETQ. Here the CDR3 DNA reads TGCGCCAGCAGCTTGGACAGTATCGCTGAAGCTTTCTTT. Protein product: CASSLDSIAEAFF.

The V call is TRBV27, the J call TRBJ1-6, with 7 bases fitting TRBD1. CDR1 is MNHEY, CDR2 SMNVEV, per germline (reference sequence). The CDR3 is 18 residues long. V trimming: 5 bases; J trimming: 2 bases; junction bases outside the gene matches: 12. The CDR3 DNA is TGTGCCAGCAGTACGCCATACAGGGGTGGGCCCTATAATTCACCCCTCCACTTT. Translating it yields CASSTPYRGGPYNSPLHF.

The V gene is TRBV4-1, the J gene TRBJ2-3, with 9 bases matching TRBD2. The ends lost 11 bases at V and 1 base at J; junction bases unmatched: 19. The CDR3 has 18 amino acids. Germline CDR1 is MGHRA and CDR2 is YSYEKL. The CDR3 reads CASYKGGSGSPGTDTQYF. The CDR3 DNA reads TGCGCCTCCTACAAGGGCGGTAGCGGGAGTCCAGGCACAGATACGCAGTATTTT.

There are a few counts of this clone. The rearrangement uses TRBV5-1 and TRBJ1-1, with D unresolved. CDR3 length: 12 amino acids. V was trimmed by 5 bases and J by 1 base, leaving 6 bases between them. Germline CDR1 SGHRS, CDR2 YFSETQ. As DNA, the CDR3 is TGCGCCAGCAGTCCGGGGAACACTGAAGCTTTCTTT. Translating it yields CASSPGNTEAFF.

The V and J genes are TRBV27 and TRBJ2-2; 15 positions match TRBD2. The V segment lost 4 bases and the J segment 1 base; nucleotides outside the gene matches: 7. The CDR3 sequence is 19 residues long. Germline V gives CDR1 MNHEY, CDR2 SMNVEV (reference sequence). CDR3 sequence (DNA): TGTGCCAGCAGTTCCCTCCGGACTAGCGGGAGGGAGAACACCGGGGAGCTGTTTTTT. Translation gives CASSSLRTSGRENTGELFF.

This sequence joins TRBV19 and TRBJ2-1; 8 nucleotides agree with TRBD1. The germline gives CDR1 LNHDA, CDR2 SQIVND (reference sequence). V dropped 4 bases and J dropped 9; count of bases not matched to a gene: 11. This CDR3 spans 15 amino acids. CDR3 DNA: TGTGCCAGTAGTACCCCGACAGGGGCCCAGGGTGAGCAGTTCTTC. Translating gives CASSTPTGAQGEQFF.

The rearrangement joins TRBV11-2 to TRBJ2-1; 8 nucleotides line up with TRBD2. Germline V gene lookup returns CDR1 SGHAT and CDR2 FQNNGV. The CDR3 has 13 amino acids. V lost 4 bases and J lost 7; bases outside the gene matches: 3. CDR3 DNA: TGTGCCAGCAGCTCGGGACTAGGAAATGAGCAGTTCTTC. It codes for CASSSGLGNEQFF.

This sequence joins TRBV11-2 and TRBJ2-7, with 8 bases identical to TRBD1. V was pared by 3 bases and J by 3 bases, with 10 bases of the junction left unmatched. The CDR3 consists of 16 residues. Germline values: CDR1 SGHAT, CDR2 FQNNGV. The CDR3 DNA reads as TGTGCCAGCAGCTTTATTCGGGGACAGGCCCTCTACGAGCAGTACTTC. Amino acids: CASSFIRGQALYEQYF.